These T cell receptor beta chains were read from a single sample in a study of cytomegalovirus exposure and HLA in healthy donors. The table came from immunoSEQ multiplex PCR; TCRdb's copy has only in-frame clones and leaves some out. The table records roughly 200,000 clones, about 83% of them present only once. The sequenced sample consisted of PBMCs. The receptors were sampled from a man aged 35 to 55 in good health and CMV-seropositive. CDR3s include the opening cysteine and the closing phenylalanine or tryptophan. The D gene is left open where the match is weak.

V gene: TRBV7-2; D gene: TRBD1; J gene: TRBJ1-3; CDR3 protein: CASSPGTGYSGNTIYF; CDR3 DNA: TGTGCCAGCAGCCCGGGGACAGGATACTCTGGAAACACCATATATTTT
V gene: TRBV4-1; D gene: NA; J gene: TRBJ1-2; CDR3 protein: CASSQDRTVPGYTF; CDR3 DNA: TGCGCCAGCAGCCAAGATAGAACAGTTCCTGGCTACACCTTC
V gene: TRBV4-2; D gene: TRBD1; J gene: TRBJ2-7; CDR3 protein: CASSPGQGAYEQYF; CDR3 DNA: TGTGCCAGCAGCCCTGGACAGGGAGCCTACGAGCAGTACTTC
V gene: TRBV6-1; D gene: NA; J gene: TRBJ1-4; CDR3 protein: CASTSLGLLNEKLFF; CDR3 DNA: TGTGCCAGCACCTCTTTGGGACTGCTTAATGAAAAACTGTTTTTT
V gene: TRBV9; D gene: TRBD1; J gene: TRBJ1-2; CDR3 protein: CASSVGRGDNYGYTF; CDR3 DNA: TGTGCCAGCAGCGTAGGCAGGGGGGACAACTATGGCTACACCTTC
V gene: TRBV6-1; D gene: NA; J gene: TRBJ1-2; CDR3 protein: CASSRTVINGYTF; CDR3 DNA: TGTGCCAGCAGCCGTACGGTTATCAATGGCTACACCTTC
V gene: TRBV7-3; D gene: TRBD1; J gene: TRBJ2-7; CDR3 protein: CASSMTGEFYEQYF; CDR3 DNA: TGTGCCAGCAGCATGACAGGGGAATTTTACGAGCAGTACTTC
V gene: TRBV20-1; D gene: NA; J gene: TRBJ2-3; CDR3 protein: CSARPVDTQYF; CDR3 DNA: TGCAGTGCTAGACCAGTGGATACGCAGTATTTT
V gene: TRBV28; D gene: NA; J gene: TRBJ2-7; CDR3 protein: CASSQPTSYEQYF; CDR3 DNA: TGTGCCAGCAGTCAACCGACTAGCTACGAGCAGTACTTC
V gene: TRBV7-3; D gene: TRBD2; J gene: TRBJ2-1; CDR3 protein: CASSTGLVNEQFF; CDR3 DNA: TGTGCCAGCAGCACCGGACTAGTTAATGAGCAGTTCTTC
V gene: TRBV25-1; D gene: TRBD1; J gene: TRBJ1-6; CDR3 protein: CASSARTGGDSPLHF; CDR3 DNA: TGTGCCAGCAGTGCCCGGACAGGGGGAGATTCACCCCTCCACTTT
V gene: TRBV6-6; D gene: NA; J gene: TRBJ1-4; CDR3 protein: CASSYSGARNEKLFF; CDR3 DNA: TGTGCCAGCAGTTACTCGGGGGCCCGTAATGAAAAACTGTTTTTT
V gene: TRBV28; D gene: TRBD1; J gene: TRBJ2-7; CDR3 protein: CASTFLGQGGEQYF; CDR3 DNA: TGTGCCAGCACCTTTTTGGGACAGGGTGGAGAGCAGTACTTC